One and the same sample provided the 11 T cell receptor beta chains below, sequenced in a study of breast tumors, draining lymph nodes, adjacent tissues. TCRdb re-derived calls from the multiplex PCR reads in MiXCR, one entry per CDR3 protein. Here the sample spans around 130,000 distinct CDR3 sequences, about 20% being singletons. Samples came from axillary lymph nodes draining the breast cancer. The sample consisted of axillary lymph node tissue. Source of these receptors: a female donor with breast cancer. Some clones in this sample may be carry-over from other donors' samples.

This clonotype has a count of ten or more. The rearrangement joins TRBV5-1 to TRBJ1-2, with 10 bases lining up with TRBD1. V shed 4 bases and J 4 bases; nucleotides not matched to a gene: 7. Germline V gives CDR1 SGHRS, CDR2 YFSETQ. The CDR3 contains 15 residues. In DNA form, the CDR3 reads TGCGCCAGCAGCCCGATGGGACAGGGGAGCTATGGCTACACCTTC. Translation gives CASSPMGQGSYGYTF.

This clonotype occurred many times. The chain has TRBV12-3 or TRBV12-4 and TRBJ2-2; the match to TRBD2 covers 13 bases. The V segment lost 10 bases and the J segment 5 bases; nucleotides outside the gene matches: 10. This CDR3 has 16 residues. In DNA, the CDR3 is TGTGCCATCCTCCCGGGACTAGCGGGGTTGACCGGGGAGCTGTTTTTT. It translates to CAILPGLAGLTGELFF.

This clonotype has ten or more counts. The CDR3 protein is CATSPKPGTLNTGELFF. The CDR3 bases are TGTGCCACCAGCCCCAAACCCGGGACTCTGAACACCGGGGAGCTGTTTTTT. The chain employs TRBV15 and TRBJ2-2; maybe TRBD2 (6 bases). V was cut by 5 bases and J by 1 base, with 17 bases left in between. This CDR3 is 17 amino acids long. Germline CDR1 LNHNV, CDR2 YYDKDF (reference sequence).

This clonotype was counted only a few times. The chain links TRBV6-1 to TRBJ1-5; unclear D gene. This CDR3 region has 14 residues. Trimming pared 4 bases from V and 6 bases from J, leaving 13 bases between. The germline gives CDR1 MNHNS, CDR2 SASEGT. In DNA, the CDR3 is TGTGCCAGCAGTGTTCAGTTTCGCAGTCAGCCCCAGCATTTT. It encodes CASSVQFRSQPQHF.

This chain joins TRBV5-1 and TRBJ2-1; tentatively, D is TRBD2 (5 bases). V was cut by 4 bases and J by 6 bases, with 11 bases left in between. Germline V gene sequence: CDR1 SGHRS, CDR2 YFSETQ. The CDR3 length is 13 residues. The CDR3 bases are TGCGCCAGCAGCCCCCGTGAGGGCAATGAGCAGTTCTTC. Residues: CASSPREGNEQFF.

This clonotype was observed at least ten times. The gene calls are TRBV6-5 and TRBJ2-1; D might be TRBD2 (5 bases). The V end was cut by 1 base, the J end by 7 bases, with 26 bases between. CDR1 and CDR2 (germline): MNHEY, SVGAGI. CDR3 size: 19 residues. CDR3 sequence reads: CASSYFDPLFTADVNEQFF. The CDR3 bases are TGTGCCAGCAGTTACTTCGACCCCCTTTTCACAGCGGACGTTAATGAGCAGTTCTTC.

Ten or more counts support this clonotype. The chain combines TRBV6-6 with TRBJ1-6; D is possibly TRBD1 (6 bases). CDR1 and CDR2 from the germline V gene are MNHNY and SVGAGI (reference sequence). There are 16 residues in the CDR3. Trimming cost V 2 bases and J 8 bases, with 16 bases left between them. As DNA, the CDR3 is TGTGCCAGCAGTTACGGCGGTAGCAGGGGAGATTCACCCCTCCACTTT. Translated: CASSYGGSRGDSPLHF.

The genes are TRBV28 and TRBJ1-4; 7 nucleotides align to TRBD1. There are 14 residues in the CDR3. CDR1 is MDHEN and CDR2 is SYDVKM in the germline V gene. V dropped 6 bases and J dropped 7; count of bases not matched to a gene: 8. The CDR3, as DNA: TGTGCCAGCAGGACCGACAGGGACTCTGAAAAACTGTTTTTT. As protein: CASRTDRDSEKLFF.

The table lists this clonotype with many counts. The rearrangement joins TRBV6-2 or TRBV6-3 to TRBJ2-7; 9 bases line up with TRBD1. The CDR3 spans 15 residues. The V and J ends lost 6 bases and 5 bases, in that order; junction bases with no gene match: 11. CDR1 and CDR2 from the germline V gene are MNHEY and SVGEGT. In nucleotides, the CDR3 is TGTGCCAGCAGCCAAGGACAGGGGAGTCTGGACGAGCAGTACTTC. Its protein product is CASSQGQGSLDEQYF.

The J gene is TRBJ1-1, the V gene TRBV6-5, with D possibly being TRBD1 (6 bases). This CDR3 is built from 15 residues. V shed 6 bases and J shed 3 bases, with 17 bases lying between them. Germline CDR1 reads MNHEY; CDR2 reads SVGAGI. The DNA of the CDR3 is TGTGCCAGCAGCTACCTCCGGGGGCTTGACACTGAAGCTTTCTTT. Amino acid sequence: CASSYLRGLDTEAFF.

In its sample, this clonotype was seen many times. The V call is TRBV5-1, the J call TRBJ2-5; D gene unclear. In germline, CDR1 is SGHRS, CDR2 YFSETQ. The CDR3 is 11 amino acids. Trimming removed 4 bases at V and 0 bases at J, with 1 base between. The CDR3 is CASSDQETQYF. In nucleotides, the CDR3 is TGCGCCAGCAGCGACCAAGAGACCCAGTACTTC.